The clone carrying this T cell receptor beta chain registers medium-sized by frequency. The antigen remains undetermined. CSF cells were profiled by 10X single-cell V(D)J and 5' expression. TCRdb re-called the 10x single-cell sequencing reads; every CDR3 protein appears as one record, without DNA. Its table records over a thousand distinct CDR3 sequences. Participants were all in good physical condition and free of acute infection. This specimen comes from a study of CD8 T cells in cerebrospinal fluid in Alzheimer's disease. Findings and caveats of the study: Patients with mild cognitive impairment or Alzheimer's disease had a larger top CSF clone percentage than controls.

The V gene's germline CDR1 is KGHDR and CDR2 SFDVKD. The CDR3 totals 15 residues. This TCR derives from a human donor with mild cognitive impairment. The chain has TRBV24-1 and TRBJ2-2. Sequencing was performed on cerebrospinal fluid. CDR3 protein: CATSDFNTLTGELFF.